This T cell receptor beta chain was retrieved from a study of cytotoxic CD8 clonotypes in ibrutinib-treated CLL. Study-wide results and limits: Clonality increased at ibrutinib response and stayed stable in sustained remission. At progression, however, it fell back toward baseline. Measured clonality at baseline was greater than in age-matched healthy donors and tracked with circulating CD8+ T-cell counts.

For this clone: Its antigen is still unknown.

The CDR3 has 15 residues. Germline V gene lookup returns CDR1 MGHRA and CDR2 YSYEKL. The J segment lost 5 bases and the V segment lost 1 base, leaving 4 bases of the junction unmatched. Assay: immunoSEQ multiplex PCR; the TCRdb copy retains only in-frame clones and omits some. Here the sample spans more than 150,000 clones, about 72% being singletons. The sequencing here drew on PBMCs, taken after 24 months of ibrutinib treatment. J is TRBJ2-1 and V is TRBV4-1, with 8 bases aligning to TRBD2. This TCR came from a human donor with chronic lymphocytic leukemia. CDR3 protein: CASSQVTSGDNEQFF. The CDR3 DNA follows: TGCGCCAGCAGCCAAGTAACTAGCGGCGACAATGAGCAGTTCTTC.